This TCR beta chain was identified in a study of cytomegalovirus exposure and HLA in healthy donors. Overall study results and limits: Analysis performed later showed TCR beta chains linked to HLA being more clonally expanded than equally common others. CMV antigen specificity was confirmed in vitro for three CMV-associated chains. Cytomegalovirus status was reportedly diagnosed by the classifier with high specificity and sensitivity. Later analysis showed most CMV-associated TCR beta chains appearing HLA-restricted.

Regarding this clone: Its target is unknown.

Germline CDR1 is GTSNPN and CDR2 is SVGIG (reference sequence). Losses at the gene ends were 3 bases for V and 4 bases for J; bases not matched to a gene: 5. The CDR3 has 13 amino acids. It was with 60 Vbeta and 13 Jbeta primers that the PCR ran. Clones were sequenced by immunoSEQ multiplex PCR, and TCRdb holds only the in-frame ones, with some missing. The specimen's table records 180,000 or so clones. The V gene is TRBV30, the J gene TRBJ2-5, with TRBD1 matching 7 bases. This receptor was identified in a boy aged 10-17 years in good health and CMV-seronegative. Sequencing used PBMCs. CDR3 residues: CAWSPGQLETQYF. Here the CDR3 DNA reads TGTGCCTGGAGCCCGGGACAGTTAGAGACCCAGTACTTC.